Below are 8 T cell receptor beta chains sequenced from a single sample in a study of T-cell reconstitution after alpha-beta-depleted transplantation in children. Preparing the TCRbeta library involved the use of unique molecular identifiers. MiXCR, run by TCRdb on the PCR reads, gives a single entry per CDR3 protein. The sample yields around 360,000 distinct CDR3 sequences, about 9.3% seen once. Here the sequenced sample was PBMCs from the stem cell graft donor, taken from the stem cell graft. These receptors were taken from a human donor who donated a stem cell graft to a child with acute lymphoblastic leukemia.

The V gene is TRBV29-1, the J gene TRBJ2-1; 9 bases map to TRBD2. Germline CDR1 is SQVTM and CDR2 is ANQGSEA. The CDR3 spans 14 residues. Germline trimming cut 7 bases from V and 3 bases from J; bases unmatched to any gene: 7. In DNA, the CDR3 is TGCAGCGGGAGGTTGACTAGCGGCTACAATGAGCAGTTCTTC. Protein sequence: CSGRLTSGYNEQFF.

This clonotype has at least ten counts. The chain employs TRBV27 and TRBJ2-7; 9 nucleotides agree with TRBD1. The germline CDR1 and CDR2 sequences are MNHEY and SMNVEV (reference sequence). The V gene end was trimmed by 6 bases and the J gene end by 3 bases; junction bases not matched to a gene: 6. The CDR3 runs 14 residues. The CDR3 sequence: CASRSGTGNYEQYF. The CDR3 DNA is TGTGCCAGCAGGTCCGGGACAGGGAACTACGAGCAGTACTTC.

The rearrangement joins TRBV6-1 to TRBJ2-3; TRBD1 matches 10 bases. Germline V gene lookup returns CDR1 MNHNS and CDR2 SASEGT. The V segment lost 8 bases and the J segment 0 bases; nucleotides outside the gene matches: 14. CDR3 length: 18 residues. The CDR3 nucleotides are TGTGCCAGCGGCCGCGGGACAGGGGCACTGGGGAGCACAGATACGCAGTATTTT. Translating it yields CASGRGTGALGSTDTQYF.

Regarding this clonotype: One junction end disagrees with the germline gene, perhaps due to a read error. The chain links TRBV20-1 to TRBJ2-2; D gene uncertain. Germline V gene sequence: CDR1 DFQATT, CDR2 SNEGSKA (reference sequence). This CDR3 contains 16 residues. CDR3 nucleotides: TGCTGTGCCCCCCCTCCGCCAGACGTAGTAACCGGGGAGCTGTTTTTT. This codes for CCAPPPPDVVTGELFF.

As concerns this clonotype: At one boundary the junction diverges from the germline segment, which might be a read error. The chain is built from TRBV20-1 and TRBJ2-7, with 8 bases that match TRBD1. This CDR3 is built from 18 residues. Germline CDR1 DFQATT, CDR2 SNEGSKA (reference sequence). The chain's CDR3 is CCARDLSVRQGSSYEQYF. CDR3 bases: TGCTGTGCTAGAGATCTATCGGTCCGACAGGGGTCCTCCTACGAGCAGTACTTC.

The chain joins TRBV10-3 to TRBJ2-7; a possible D gene is TRBD1 (7 bases). The V end was cut by 5 bases, the J end by 6 bases, with 20 bases between. CDR3 length: 15 residues. Germline V gene sequence: CDR1 ENHRY, CDR2 SYGVKD. CDR3 amino acids: CAISPDRAGTREQYF. CDR3 sequence (DNA): TGTGCCATCAGTCCAGACAGGGCAGGGACTCGCGAGCAGTACTTC.

This clonotype was seen many times. This chain uses TRBV7-2 with TRBJ2-1, with 12 bases that match TRBD2. From germline, CDR1 is SGHTA and CDR2 FQGNSA. V was pared by 2 bases and J by 4 bases, with 3 bases of the junction left unmatched. The CDR3 consists of 16 residues. The CDR3 here is CASSLSSGRVYNEQFF. Here the CDR3 DNA reads TGTGCCAGCAGCTTATCTAGCGGGAGGGTATACAATGAGCAGTTCTTC.

A few counts support this clonotype. J is TRBJ2-7 and V is TRBV28; D is unclear. The V and J ends lost 3 bases and 1 base respectively, with 7 bases between them. This CDR3 spans 13 amino acids. Per germline, CDR1 MDHEN and CDR2 SYDVKM. The CDR3 loop reads CASSFASSYEQYF. CDR3 coding DNA: TGTGCCAGCAGTTTCGCCAGTTCCTACGAGCAGTACTTC.